These T cell receptor beta chains were read from a single sample in a study of T-cell reconstitution after alpha-beta-depleted transplantation in children. MiXCR, applied by TCRdb to the PCR reads, yields one record per CDR3 protein. The sample holds over 300,000 distinct CDR3 sequences, about a tenth seen once. The sample was PBMCs from the stem cell graft donor, taken from the stem cell graft. These receptors were obtained from a human donor who donated a stem cell graft to a child with acute lymphoblastic leukemia. Each CDR3 is given with its conserved first and last residue. The D gene is left open where the match is weak. Part of the rows lack a size; the others show once, few, many or a class for expanded clones.

v_gene	d_gene	abundance	j_gene	CDR3aa	CDR3nt
TRBV6-1	.	many	TRBJ2-2	CASRPPGHNTGELFF	TGTGCCAGCAGACCTCCGGGACACAACACCGGGGAGCTGTTTTTT
TRBV12-3/TRBV12-4	.	few	TRBJ1-5	CASSYSLTGYSNQPQHF	TGTGCCAGCAGTTATAGTTTAACAGGGTATAGCAATCAGCCCCAGCATTTT
TRBV29-1	.	.	TRBJ2-7	CSVVPGTAGYEQYF	TGCAGCGTTGTCCCCGGGACGGCTGGCTACGAGCAGTACTTC
TRBV20-1	.	few	TRBJ2-7	CSARGPGDREQYF	TGCAGTGCTAGAGGCCCAGGAGACCGGGAGCAGTACTTC
TRBV7-9	TRBD2	.	TRBJ2-1	CAGSLVAGVRNEQFF	TGTGCCGGCAGCTTAGTAGCGGGAGTTCGGAATGAGCAGTTCTTC
TRBV15	TRBD1	few	TRBJ2-5	CATSHARTGPQETQYF	TGTGCCACCAGCCACGCCAGGACAGGACCCCAAGAGACCCAGTACTTC
TRBV29-1	TRBD2	few	TRBJ2-1	CSVEPRPGPTSGSSYNEQFF	TGCAGCGTTGAACCCCGGCCAGGGCCTACTAGCGGGAGCTCCTACAATGAGCAGTTCTTC
TRBV24-1	.	.	TRBJ1-3	CATSDLQQQGGSGNTIYF	TGTGCCACCAGTGATTTGCAGCAACAGGGAGGCTCTGGAAACACCATATATTTT
TRBV4-1	.	.	TRBJ2-1	CASSQVQGKNEQFF	TGCGCCAGCAGCCAAGTACAGGGTAAAAATGAGCAGTTCTTC
TRBV29-1	TRBD1	many	TRBJ2-4	CSVSAGTGLAKNIQYF	TGCAGCGTTTCAGCCGGGACAGGGCTAGCCAAAAACATTCAGTACTTC
TRBV24-1	.	.	TRBJ2-7	CATSDPARTDEQYF	TGTGCCACCAGTGATCCGGCCCGGACAGACGAGCAGTACTTC
TRBV12-3/TRBV12-4	TRBD2	few	TRBJ2-2	CASSLMSGRAHGELFF	TGTGCCAGCAGTTTAATGAGCGGGAGGGCCCACGGGGAGCTGTTTTTT
TRBV29-1	.	many	TRBJ2-5	CSASPGAQETQYF	TGCAGCGCCTCCCCGGGAGCACAAGAGACCCAGTACTTC
TRBV4-1	.	few	TRBJ2-7	CASSQPGQKRYEQYF	TGCGCCAGCAGCCAGCCGGGTCAAAAACGGTACGAGCAGTACTTC
TRBV6-1	TRBD1	few	TRBJ2-7	CASTPGTALMEQYF	TGTGCCAGCACCCCCGGGACAGCTCTTATGGAGCAGTACTTC
TRBV6-2/TRBV6-3	TRBD1	many	TRBJ1-2	CASIQGQAGGYTF	TGTGCCAGCATCCAGGGACAGGCTGGTGGCTACACCTTC
TRBV15	TRBD1	many	TRBJ2-3	CATSTRTGLSTDTQYF	TGTGCCACCAGCACCCGGACAGGGTTGAGCACAGATACGCAGTATTTT
TRBV5-4	TRBD2	.	TRBJ2-1	CASSLWGGPGEQFF	TGTGCCAGCAGCTTGTGGGGAGGGCCGGGTGAGCAGTTCTTC
TRBV7-2	TRBD1	few	TRBJ1-3	CASALGRGLLGNTIYF	TGTGCCAGCGCCCTGGGCAGGGGGCTTCTTGGAAACACCATATATTTT
TRBV5-5	.	.	TRBJ1-5	CASSLRAAGQPQHF	TGTGCCAGCAGCCTCCGGGCGGCGGGACAGCCCCAGCATTTT
TRBV12-3/TRBV12-4	.	many	TRBJ2-7	CASSSDTSYEQYF	TGTGCCAGCAGTTCAGACACCTCCTACGAGCAGTACTTC
TRBV20-1	.	.	TRBJ2-3	CSVGGGDRDTQYF	TGCAGTGTAGGGGGGGGGGACCGAGATACGCAGTATTTT
TRBV5-1	.	.	TRBJ2-7	CASSLTGANEQYF	TGCGCCAGCAGCCTAACCGGGGCCAACGAGCAGTACTTC
TRBV15	.	few	TRBJ2-1	CATSRDKHPGEQFF	TGTGCCACCAGCAGAGATAAACACCCTGGGGAGCAGTTCTTC
TRBV4-3	.	many	TRBJ2-3	CASDTGTCTDTQYF	TGCGCCAGCGATACAGGGACTTGCACAGATACGCAGTATTTT
TRBV29-1	.	few	TRBJ2-3	CSGGQLGTQYF	TGCAGCGGGGGTCAGCTAGGTACGCAGTATTTT
TRBV5-1	TRBD2	.	TRBJ2-1	CASSLEGLDVNEQFF	TGCGCCAGCAGCTTGGAAGGACTAGACGTCAATGAGCAGTTCTTC
TRBV18	.	few	TRBJ2-6	CASSPDTGTGRRANVLTF	TGTGCCAGCTCACCCGACACGGGAACTGGGAGGAGGGCCAACGTCCTGACTTTC
TRBV6-2/TRBV6-3	TRBD2	few	TRBJ2-7	CASSSLAGPTYEQYF	TGTGCCAGCAGCTCGCTAGCGGGGCCTACCTACGAGCAGTACTTC
TRBV30	.	few	TRBJ1-1	CACSRLPGLEEAFF	TGTGCCTGTTCCCGCCTACCCGGACTGGAAGAAGCTTTCTTT
TRBV19	.	few	TRBJ2-3	CASSHPSTDTQYF	TGTGCCAGTAGTCACCCCAGCACAGATACGCAGTATTTT
TRBV5-1	TRBD1	.	TRBJ2-5	CASSVSGTGAETQYF	TGCGCCAGCAGCGTGTCCGGGACAGGGGCCGAGACCCAGTACTTC
TRBV12-3/TRBV12-4	TRBD1	.	TRBJ1-5	CASSPGQGAVGNQPQHF	TGTGCCAGCAGCCCGGGACAGGGGGCTGTGGGCAATCAGCCCCAGCATTTT
TRBV27	.	few	TRBJ2-2	CASSLWGLNTGELFF	TGTGCCAGCAGTTTATGGGGCCTTAACACCGGGGAGCTGTTTTTT
TRBV2	.	.	TRBJ2-2	CASTWGRNTGELFF	TGTGCCAGCACCTGGGGACGTAACACCGGGGAGCTGTTTTTT
TRBV7-9	TRBD1	.	TRBJ2-2	CASSLLHRGVGELFF	TGTGCCAGCAGCTTACTTCACAGGGGCGTCGGGGAGCTGTTTTTT
TRBV29-1	.	few	TRBJ2-3	CSVEGNTQYF	TGCAGCGTTGAAGGGAATACGCAGTATTTT
TRBV4-3	.	.	TRBJ2-1	CASSRNQRASYNEQFF	TGCGCCAGCAGCCGCAACCAAAGGGCCTCCTACAATGAGCAGTTCTTC
TRBV12-3/TRBV12-4	TRBD2	.	TRBJ2-7	CASSFPGGGSYEQYF	TGTGCCAGCAGTTTTCCGGGCGGGGGTTCCTACGAGCAGTACTTC
TRBV28	TRBD1	few	TRBJ2-1	CATETGGYNEQFF	TGTGCCACGGAGACAGGGGGCTACAATGAGCAGTTCTTC
TRBV29-1	.	.	TRBJ1-1	CSVLNTEAFF	TGCAGCGTCCTCAACACTGAAGCTTTCTTT
TRBV20-1	.	.	TRBJ2-1	CSANALGLYSSYNEQFF	TGCAGTGCTAACGCCCTAGGTTTATACAGCTCCTACAATGAGCAGTTCTTC
TRBV29-1	TRBD1	.	TRBJ1-1	CSVDKGRGQSAFF	TGCAGCGTTGACAAGGGCAGGGGGCAAAGCGCTTTCTTT
TRBV11-1	TRBD2	few	TRBJ2-3	CASSIGLAGGPGRTDTQYF	TGTGCCAGCAGCATCGGACTAGCGGGAGGACCCGGGAGAACAGATACGCAGTATTTT
TRBV24-1	TRBD2	.	TRBJ2-1	CATSGPTSGRAHSYNEQFF	TGTGCCACCAGTGGACCGACTAGCGGGAGGGCCCACTCCTACAATGAGCAGTTCTTC
TRBV12-3/TRBV12-4	.	few	TRBJ1-4	CASSLTGMGEKLFF	TGTGCCAGCAGTTTAACAGGGATGGGCGAAAAACTGTTTTTT
TRBV3-1	.	many	TRBJ2-1	CASSQMSSEVDEQFF	TGTGCCAGCAGCCAAATGTCATCAGAGGTGGATGAGCAGTTCTTC
TRBV24-1	.	few	TRBJ2-5	CATSDLVAEKGETQYF	TGTGCCACCAGTGATTTGGTAGCGGAGAAGGGAGAGACCCAGTACTTC
TRBV29-1	.	few	TRBJ2-2	CSVGRTANTGELFF	TGCAGCGTTGGGCGGACAGCGAACACCGGGGAGCTGTTTTTT
TRBV7-3	.	many	TRBJ2-3	CASSLTATDTQYF	TGTGCCAGCAGCTTAACGGCCACAGATACGCAGTATTTT
TRBV12-3/TRBV12-4	.	few	TRBJ1-1	CASSHAVGSEGSDNTEAFF	TGTGCCAGCAGCCACGCCGTGGGAAGTGAGGGGTCCGACAACACTGAAGCTTTCTTT
TRBV5-1	TRBD2	many	TRBJ2-7	CASSSGLAEAYEQYF	TGCGCCAGCAGCTCAGGACTAGCGGAAGCTTACGAGCAGTACTTC
TRBV11-2	.	many	TRBJ2-5	CASSSNRAQYF	TGTGCCAGCAGCTCAAATAGGGCCCAGTACTTC
TRBV5-1	TRBD1	few	TRBJ1-5	CASSSQGGLNQPQHF	TGCGCCAGCAGCTCCCAAGGGGGCCTTAATCAGCCCCAGCATTTT
TRBV5-1	TRBD2	few	TRBJ2-7	CASGLEAGGPAYEQYF	TGCGCCAGCGGATTGGAAGCGGGAGGGCCTGCCTACGAGCAGTACTTC